The 23 T cell receptor beta chains presented below share a single source sample, sequenced in a study of T cell clonality in common variable immunodeficiency. The data were produced by immunoSEQ multiplex PCR, yet TCRdb's version contains in-frame clones alone and is incomplete. The data show under 35,000 clones, with none appearing a single time. Sample: peripheral blood mononuclear cells. Every receptor here comes from a person aged 18 to 75 in good health.

This clone was counted at least ten times. The read gets to within 3 residues of the CDR3 end, and the germline J gene fills in the rest. J is TRBJ1-2 and V is TRBV5-1; TRBD1 agrees at 10 bases. Germline assignment: CDR1 SGHRS and CDR2 YFSETQ. The CDR3 consists of 15 residues. After removal of 4 bases from V and 5 bases from J, the junction contained 8 bases not matched to a gene. CDR3 sequence reads: CASSRTTGGAYGYTF. CDR3 bases read: TGCGCCAGCAGCAGGACGACAGGGGGCGCTTATGGC.

This clone showed up many times. The read is 3 residues too short to cover the CDR3 end, so that end is filled in from the germline J gene. This chain uses TRBV7-3 with TRBJ2-2, with 9 bases lining up with TRBD2. J gave up 1 base and V 4 bases, and 7 bases lay outside the gene matches. Germline CDR1 reads SGHTA; CDR2 reads FQGTGA. This CDR3 is built from 17 residues. CDR3 amino acids: CASSYLSGGMNTGELFF. The sequenced CDR3 bases are TGTGCCAGCAGCTACCTTAGCGGGGGAATGAACACCGGGGAG. Drawing the rest from reference TRBV7-3 and TRBJ2-2, the complete variable domain is GAGVSQTPSNKVTEKGKYVELRCDPISGHTALYWYRQSLGQGPEFLIYFQGTGAADDSGLPNDRFFAVRPEGSVSTLKIQRTERGDSAVYLCASSYLSGGMNTGELFFGEGSRLTVL.

This clone was detected ten times or more. The missing CDR3 end, 3 residues past where the read stops, is filled in from the germline J gene. The chain combines TRBV12-5 with TRBJ2-5, with a weak D call TRBD1 (6 bases). V was cut by 7 bases and J by 4 bases, with 13 bases left in between. The CDR3 has 13 amino acids. Germline V CDR1 and CDR2: LGHNT, FRNRAP. The CDR3 is CASDRMDRETQYF. CDR3 bases read: TGTGCTAGTGACCGAATGGACAGAGAGACC.

This clone was seen repeatedly, ten times or more. The read is 3 residues too short to cover the CDR3 end, so that end is filled in from the germline J gene. The chain employs TRBV5-1 and TRBJ2-7; 10 nucleotides align to TRBD2. Germline CDR1 SGHRS, CDR2 YFSETQ. The V and J ends lost 2 bases and 2 bases, in that order; junction bases with no gene match: 4. CDR3 length: 15 amino acids. CDR3: CASSFSSGGTYEQYF. The DNA read from the CDR3 is TGCGCCAGCAGCTTCTCTAGCGGGGGTACCTACGAG.

This clone has ten or more counts. With the read ending 3 residues before the CDR3 end, the germline J gene is used to fill in that end. V gene TRBV5-4 combines with J gene TRBJ1-2; the match to TRBD1 covers 7 bases. Germline trimming cut 4 bases from V and 4 bases from J; bases unmatched to any gene: 7. CDR1 is SGHNT and CDR2 is YYREEE in the germline V gene (reference sequence). The CDR3 extends over 14 amino acids. CDR3 region: CASSRDRAGYGYTF. CDR3 DNA, as far as it was read: TGTGCCAGCAGCCGTGACAGGGCTGGCTATGGC.

This clone was observed many times. The DNA ends 3 residues before the CDR3 does, and the rest of the CDR3 is filled in from the germline J gene. The gene calls are TRBV5-1 and TRBJ1-2; 8 bases fit TRBD1. J lost 3 bases, V lost 0 bases, and 10 bases had no gene match. The CDR3 length is 17 residues. Germline V gene lookup returns CDR1 SGHRS and CDR2 YFSETQ. CDR3 DNA, as far as it was read: TGCGCCAGCAGCTTGGCAGCGGGGGGACAGGACGACTATGGC. Its protein product is CASSLAAGGQDDYG. The CDR3 as a whole reads CASSLAAGGQDDYGYTF.

This clone was observed at least ten times. The sequence runs out 3 residues before the end of the CDR3; the remainder is reconstructed from the germline J gene. The chain uses TRBV18 and TRBJ2-7; 7 nucleotides agree with TRBD1. The germline CDR1 and CDR2 sequences are KGHSH and LQKENI. The CDR3 contains 13 residues. V lost 4 bases to trimming and J lost 1 base; unmatched junction nucleotides: 1. Incomplete CDR3 DNA: TGTGCCAGCTCACGGGACAGTTCCTACGAG. It is translated as CASSRDSSYE. The full CDR3 protein is CASSRDSSYEQYF.

This clone was detected many times. The read stops 3 residues short of the end of the CDR3; the missing end is completed from the germline J gene. V usage is TRBV30 and J usage is TRBJ2-5; TRBD1 matches at 12 bases. Germline values: CDR1 GTSNPN, CDR2 SVGIG (reference sequence). The CDR3 is made up of 16 amino acids. V shed 0 bases and J 1 base; nucleotides not matched to a gene: 3. CDR3 bases read: TGTGCCTGGAGTGTATGGGGACAGGGGGCCCAAGAGACC. Translation: CAWSVWGQGAQET. The whole CDR3 protein is CAWSVWGQGAQETQYF.

The sample holds many counts of this clone. The read finishes 3 residues shy of the CDR3 end, and the germline J gene is used to complete it. The chain links TRBV6-2 or TRBV6-3 to TRBJ1-1; no clear D. There are 13 residues in the CDR3. Per the germline V gene, CDR1 is MNHEY and CDR2 is SVGEGT. The germline V and J ends were trimmed by 3 bases and 2 bases, with 7 bases remaining between them. CDR3 DNA, as far as it was read: TGTGCCAGCAGTTATACCACTAACACTGAA. It codes for CASSYTTNTE. The full CDR3 reads CASSYTTNTEAFF.

This clone was seen repeatedly, ten times or more. The sequenced part of the CDR3 DNA is TGTGCTAGTGGTTCAACAGGGCTCGGGGAGACG. It encodes CASGSTGLGET. The CDR3 in full is CASGSTGLGETQYF. The V call is TRBV12-5, the J call TRBJ2-3; a weak D match, TRBD1 (6 bases). Read sequence stops 3 residues before the CDR3 end, and the germline J gene provides the missing end. The CDR3 is made up of 14 amino acids. Germline V gene data show CDR1 as LGHNT and CDR2 as FRNRAP.

This clone appeared many times. The CDR3 loop is CASSLDRLSGIEAFF. Incomplete CDR3 DNA: TGCGCCAGCAGCTTGGACAGGCTCTCAGGGATTGAA. The V call is TRBV5-1, the J call TRBJ1-1; tentative D call: TRBD1 (5 bases). The read finishes 3 residues shy of the CDR3 end, and the germline J gene is used to complete it. V gave up 0 bases and J gave up 7 bases, with 16 bases separating them. Germline V gene data show CDR1 as SGHRS and CDR2 as YFSETQ. This CDR3 comprises 15 residues. Combining the CDR3 with reference TRBV5-1 and TRBJ1-1 gives the whole variable domain KAGVTQTPRYLIKTRGQQVTLSCSPISGHRSVSWYQQTPGQGLQFLFEYFSETQRNKGNFPGRFSGRQFSNSRSEMNVSTLELGDSALYLCASSLDRLSGIEAFFGQGTRLTVV.

Details on this clone: The read is 3 residues too short to cover the CDR3 end, so that end is filled in from the germline J gene. The V call is TRBV6-2 or TRBV6-3, the J call TRBJ1-2, with 7 bases that match TRBD1. This CDR3 has 17 residues. Germline V CDR1 and CDR2: MNHEY, SVGEGT. CDR3 bases read: TGTGCCAGCACCTACCCAAAGGGGGCTACTGTCTACAATGAC. This codes for CASTYPKGATVYND. The whole CDR3 reads CASTYPKGATVYNDYTF.

With respect to this clone: The CDR3 is cut off 3 residues early in the read; its end comes from the germline J gene. The chain carries TRBV20-1 and TRBJ2-3, with no clear D. Germline V CDR1 and CDR2: DFQATT, SNEGSKA (reference sequence). This CDR3 is 15 amino acids long. Deletions cut 0 bases from V and 0 bases from J, with 10 bases between. The part of the CDR3 DNA that was read is TGCAGTGCTAGAGATGCCCGACTTAGCACAGATACG. Protein product: CSARDARLSTDT. The entire CDR3 protein reads CSARDARLSTDTQYF.

This clone was observed at least ten times. The missing CDR3 end, 3 residues past where the read stops, is filled in from the germline J gene. The J gene is TRBJ2-3, the V gene TRBV20-1, with D possibly matching TRBD2 (6 bases). V was cut by 6 bases and J by 2 bases, with 21 bases left in between. The CDR3 contains 16 residues. Germline-derived CDR1 and CDR2 are DFQATT and SNEGSKA (reference sequence). The covered CDR3 bases are TGCAGTGCCCTCACCACCCTCCTAGCGATCACAGATACG. Protein sequence: CSALTTLLAITDT. The whole CDR3 is CSALTTLLAITDTQYF.

This clone was counted ten times or more. The read stops 3 residues short of the end of the CDR3; the missing end is completed from the germline J gene. This rearrangement joins TRBV20-1 to TRBJ1-4; 7 nucleotides align to TRBD1. Germline loops: CDR1 DFQATT, CDR2 SNEGSKA (reference sequence). The CDR3 is 13 residues long. Trimming at V came to 1 base and at J to 5 bases, leaving 1 base not matched to a gene. CDR3 loop: CSARATGNEKLFF. CDR3 bases read: TGCAGTGCTAGAGCGACAGGGAATGAAAAA.

The sample holds a few counts of this clone. The missing CDR3 end, 3 residues past where the read stops, is filled in from the germline J gene. The chain recombines TRBV18 with TRBJ1-4, with 7 nucleotides matching TRBD1. The germline gives CDR1 KGHSH, CDR2 LQKENI. The CDR3 is 14 amino acids. The covered CDR3 bases are TGTGCCAGCTCACAAGACAGGGAGCCCTCACCA. This gives the protein CASSQDREPSP. From start to end, the CDR3 is CASSQDREPSPLFF.

This clone was counted a few times. The CDR3 is cut off 3 residues early in the read; its end comes from the germline J gene. The rearrangement links TRBV10-3 to TRBJ2-7, with 10 nucleotides matching TRBD1. Germline CDR1 and CDR2: ENHRY and SYGVKD. V lost 2 bases to trimming and J lost 5 bases; unmatched junction nucleotides: 0. The CDR3 loop spans 13 amino acids. The CDR3 bases that were read are TGTGCCATCAGTGAGGGACAGGGGGACGAG. Translating it yields CAISEGQGDE. The full CDR3 sequence reads CAISEGQGDEQYF.

This clone was counted many times. The read ends 3 residues shy of where the CDR3 ends; the end is completed using the germline J gene. The chain links TRBV20-1 to TRBJ2-2, with TRBD1 matching 8 bases. There are 16 residues in the CDR3. From germline, CDR1 is DFQATT and CDR2 SNEGSKA (reference sequence). The CDR3: CSARRMDREYNSPLFF. CDR3 DNA, as far as it was read: TGCAGTGCTAGACGCATGGACAGGGAATATAATTCACCG.

The table lists this clone with many counts. The read terminates 3 residues before the CDR3 end, so the remaining end is supplied by the germline J gene. This chain uses TRBV5-1 with TRBJ2-2; 8 bases are shared with TRBD1. The germline CDR1 and CDR2 sequences are SGHRS and YFSETQ. The CDR3 spans 16 residues. Losses at the gene ends were 5 bases for V and 0 bases for J; bases not matched to a gene: 6. The CDR3 loop reads CASRSDRGSNTGELFF. The sequenced CDR3 bases are TGCGCCAGCAGATCTGACAGGGGCTCGAACACCGGGGAG.

This clone was counted many times. The read falls 3 residues short of the CDR3 end, and the missing part is taken from the germline J gene. This chain links TRBV19 with TRBJ2-7, with 9 positions matching TRBD1. V lost 7 bases, J lost 6 bases, and 13 bases stayed unmatched. This CDR3 spans 15 amino acids. Germline V CDR1 and CDR2: LNHDA, SQIVND (reference sequence). The covered CDR3 bases are TGTGCCAGTAAAGACACCGGGACAGGGACCCGCGAG. Translation: CASKDTGTGTRE. The complete CDR3 sequence is CASKDTGTGTREQYF.

This clone was detected many times. Read coverage stops 3 residues before the CDR3 terminus; the germline J gene supplies the remainder. The rearrangement links TRBV7-3 to TRBJ1-1; no clear D gene. The V gene lost 3 bases and the J gene lost 1 base, with 6 bases spanning the gap. Germline V gene lookup returns CDR1 SGHTA and CDR2 FQGTGA. CDR3 size: 13 residues. The CDR3 loop reads CASSFSRNTEAFF. CDR3 DNA, as far as it was read: TGTGCCAGCAGCTTCTCTAGGAACACTGAA. Full variable domain (rest looked up from reference TRBV7-3 and TRBJ1-1): GAGVSQTPSNKVTEKGKYVELRCDPISGHTALYWYRQSLGQGPEFLIYFQGTGAADDSGLPNDRFFAVRPEGSVSTLKIQRTERGDSAVYLCASSFSRNTEAFFGQGTRLTVV.

This clone was found many times. The observed sequence ends 3 residues before the CDR3 terminus, with the missing tail filled in from the germline J gene. The J gene is TRBJ2-5, the V gene TRBV20-1; unclear D gene. Trimming took off 6 bases at V and 0 bases at J, with 14 bases between the two ends. Germline V gene lookup returns CDR1 DFQATT and CDR2 SNEGSKA (reference sequence). CDR3 size: 14 residues. Here the CDR3 reads CSAERGPYQETQYF. Partial CDR3 DNA: TGCAGTGCCGAACGTGGCCCGTACCAAGAGACC.

The sample holds a few counts of this clone. The observed sequence ends 3 residues before the CDR3 terminus, with the missing tail filled in from the germline J gene. The genes are TRBV18 and TRBJ2-4, with D hard to call. Germline V lookup: CDR1 KGHSH, CDR2 LQKENI. This CDR3 is 13 amino acids long. The sequenced part of the CDR3 DNA is TGTGCCAGCTCACCACCTTCGGTCTATGGT. Protein product: CASSPPSVYG. The whole CDR3 sequence reads CASSPPSVYGQYF.